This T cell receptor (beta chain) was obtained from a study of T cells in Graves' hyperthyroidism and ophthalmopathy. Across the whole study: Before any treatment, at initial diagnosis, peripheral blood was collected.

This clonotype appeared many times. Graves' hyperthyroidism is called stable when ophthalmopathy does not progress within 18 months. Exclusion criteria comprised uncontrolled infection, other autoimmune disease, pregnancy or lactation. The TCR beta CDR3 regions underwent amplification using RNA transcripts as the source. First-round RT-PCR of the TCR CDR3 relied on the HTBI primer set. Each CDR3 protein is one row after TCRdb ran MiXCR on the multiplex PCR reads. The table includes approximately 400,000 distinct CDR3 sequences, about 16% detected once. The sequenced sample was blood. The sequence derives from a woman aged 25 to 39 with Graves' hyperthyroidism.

CDR3 amino acids: CASSRNRASTDTQYF. CDR3 in DNA: TGTGCCAGCAGCCGGAACAGGGCTAGCACAGATACGCAGTATTTT. The V gene is TRBV11-2, the J gene TRBJ2-3; perhaps TRBD1 as D (6 bases). With 5 bases removed from V and 0 bases from J, the gap between germline ends came to 12 bases. This CDR3 spans 15 amino acids. Per germline, CDR1 SGHAT and CDR2 FQNNGV.